Listed below are T cell receptor beta chains from one sample, sequenced in a study of cytomegalovirus exposure and HLA in healthy donors. Using immunoSEQ multiplex PCR, the repertoire was profiled, and TCRdb retains in-frame clones only, with some absent. The sample has 110,000 to 150,000 clones; about two thirds are singletons. Sequenced: PBMCs. The receptor source for this set is a woman aged 60-75 years in good health and CMV-seropositive. Each CDR3 is given with its conserved first and last residue. A D gene is named only where the DNA matches it firmly. Part of the rows lack a size; the others show once, few, many or a class for expanded clones.

v_call	clone_size	j_call	d_call	cdr3_length	cdr3_nt	cdr3_aa
TRBV6-1	NA	TRBJ2-7	NA	13	TGTGCCAGCAGTGGGTGGCAGGGCAACGAGCAGTACTTC	CASSGWQGNEQYF
TRBV19	NA	TRBJ2-5	TRBD2	15	TGTGCCAGTAGTCCCGGGGGGACTGCCAAGAGAACCCAGTACTTC	CASSPGGTAKRTQYF
TRBV7-8	NA	TRBJ2-3	NA	13	TGTGCCAGCAGCTTAGCGCTAAGCGGACTGCAGTATTTT	CASSLALSGLQYF
TRBV5-1	few	TRBJ1-2	NA	13	TGCGCCAGCAGCGTGGACGGTAACTATGGCTACACCTTC	CASSVDGNYGYTF
TRBV11-1	NA	TRBJ2-3	NA	13	TGTGCCAGCAGCTTAGGTTCGTGGGAGGAAGAGGATTTT	CASSLGSWEEEDF
TRBV2	few	TRBJ1-5	NA	12	TGTGCCAGCAGGGGCAGCAATCAGCCCCAGCATTTT	CASRGSNQPQHF
TRBV6-1	NA	TRBJ2-5	NA	13	TGTGCCAGCAGTGATGTATGGAGGGAGACCCAGTACTTC	CASSDVWRETQYF
TRBV4-2	NA	TRBJ2-1	NA	15	TGTGCCAGCAGCCAAGAGCTAGCGACCTACAATGAGCAGTTCTTC	CASSQELATYNEQFF
TRBV19	NA	TRBJ1-5	NA	15	TGTGCCAGTAGTACCAGTGTTAATAGCAATCAGCCCCAGCATTTT	CASSTSVNSNQPQHF
TRBV7-3	NA	TRBJ2-7	TRBD2	15	TGTGCCAGCAGCCCGGGCCGGGAGGGTTATCGCGAGCAGTACTTC	CASSPGREGYREQYF
TRBV5-1	NA	TRBJ2-1	TRBD2	15	TGCGCCAGCAGCTTGGTTGCGGGAGGGGGAGATGAGCAGTTCTTC	CASSLVAGGGDEQFF
TRBV10-3	NA	TRBJ1-2	NA	13	TGTGCCATCAGTGAGAGAGCTAACTATGGCTACACCTTC	CAISERANYGYTF
TRBV5-8	once	TRBJ1-4	NA	15	TGTGCCAGCAGCTTCAACACAGGGTCGGGGGAAAAACTGTTTTTT	CASSFNTGSGEKLFF
TRBV5-1	NA	TRBJ1-1	TRBD1	15	TGCGCCAGCAGCTTTGTACAGGGGGCAAACACTGAAGCTTTCTTT	CASSFVQGANTEAFF
TRBV21-1	once	TRBJ2-7	NA	16	TGTGCCAGCAGCCAACCCTCGGGACAGGGGGCGGGAGAGCAGTACTTC	CASSQPSGQGAGEQYF
TRBV10-2	NA	TRBJ2-2	NA	16	TGCGCCAGCAGTGCCCAAAGCGAAAGAAACACCGGGGAGCTGTTTTTT	CASSAQSERNTGELFF
TRBV28	NA	TRBJ1-4	NA	12	TGCGCCAGCAGTGGTAATTCGGGAAAACTGTTTTTT	CASSGNSGKLFF
TRBV5-1	NA	TRBJ2-5	TRBD2	16	TGCGCCAGCAGCTCCCTACTAGCGGGAGGGATGGAGACCCAGTACTTC	CASSSLLAGGMETQYF
TRBV2	NA	TRBJ2-7	TRBD2	17	TGTGCCAGCAGTGAAGGAGTTGTAGCGGGAGCATTGAACGAGCAGTACTTC	CASSEGVVAGALNEQYF
TRBV28	NA	TRBJ2-7	TRBD1	15	TGTGCCAGCAGTACCTTCGGGACAGGGACCTACGAGCAGTACTTC	CASSTFGTGTYEQYF
TRBV9	NA	TRBJ1-1	NA	17	TGTGCCAGCAGCGTAGGCGGGGGGGCCCTGCGGAACACTGAAGCTTTCTTT	CASSVGGGALRNTEAFF
TRBV5-1	NA	TRBJ2-3	NA	15	TGCGCCAGCAGTCGAGGGGGGGCTAGCACAGATACGCAGTATTTT	CASSRGGASTDTQYF
TRBV5-8	NA	TRBJ1-5	NA	16	TGTGCCAGCAGAAGCGGACCGGGCTTTGGGTATCAGCCCCAGCATTTT	CASRSGPGFGYQPQHF
TRBV27	NA	TRBJ1-4	NA	15	TGTGCCAGCAGCTTCGCTGGGGCGCTCGGTGAAAAACTGTTTTTT	CASSFAGALGEKLFF
TRBV25-1	NA	TRBJ2-7	TRBD1	11	TGTGCCAGCTCACAGGGGAACGAGCAGTACTTC	CASSQGNEQYF
TRBV10-3	NA	TRBJ2-2	NA	15	TGTGCCATCAGCGGTACCGGGGAGCTACCCGGGGAGCTGTTTTTT	CAISGTGELPGELFF
TRBV19	NA	TRBJ1-1	NA	13	TGTGCCAGTAGTATGGGGCAGGGGCTTGAAGCTTTCTTT	CASSMGQGLEAFF